In its sample, the clone carrying this T cell receptor (beta chain) was seen a few times. The antigen remains undetermined. This entry belongs to a study of T cell repertoires in cytomegalovirus infection. Study background: The authors used CMV epitopes that were HLA-C-restricted (recently identified) and HLA-B-restricted (well studied).

General study findings and limits: Using cumulative public TCR beta family frequency, the authors identified those who carried CMV together with the relevant HLA. Clonotype analysis showed dominance of the ex vivo response by HLA-C-restricted CMV-specific TCR beta clonotypes.

TCRdb re-derived calls from the reads in MiXCR, one entry per CDR3 protein. The table has about 78,000 distinct CDR3 sequences, roughly 39% seen once; the top ten hold just over 90%. The sequence was collected from a human donor in good health (CMV status not recorded). Some clones in this sample may be carry-over from other donors' samples. Sequenced material: CD8+ T cells from cultured PBMCs, taken from culture after CMV antigen stimulation.

The CDR3 nucleotides read TGTGCCAGTAGTCAACAGGGTCCTCGTGAAAAACTGTTTTTT. Translating it yields CASSQQGPREKLFF. This rearrangement joins TRBV19 to TRBJ1-4; D might be TRBD1 (6 bases). Trimming removed 5 bases at V and 7 bases at J, with 14 bases between. This CDR3 spans 14 amino acids. The V gene's germline CDR1 is LNHDA and CDR2 SQIVND (reference sequence).